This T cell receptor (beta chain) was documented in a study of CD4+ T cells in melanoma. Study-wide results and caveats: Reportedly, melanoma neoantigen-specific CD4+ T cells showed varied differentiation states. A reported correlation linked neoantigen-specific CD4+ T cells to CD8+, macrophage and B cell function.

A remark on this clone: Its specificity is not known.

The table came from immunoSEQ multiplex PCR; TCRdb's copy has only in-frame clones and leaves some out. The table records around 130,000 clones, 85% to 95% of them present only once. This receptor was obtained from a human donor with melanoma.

The CDR3 spells CASDRGGDNEQFF. The CDR3 DNA is TGTGCCAGCGATCGTGGTGGGGACAATGAGCAGTTCTTC. The V and J genes are TRBV6-1 and TRBJ2-1; no clear D gene. Germline CDR1 is MNHNS and CDR2 is SASEGT. The CDR3 has 13 residues. The V and J ends lost 8 bases and 5 bases respectively, with 13 bases between them.